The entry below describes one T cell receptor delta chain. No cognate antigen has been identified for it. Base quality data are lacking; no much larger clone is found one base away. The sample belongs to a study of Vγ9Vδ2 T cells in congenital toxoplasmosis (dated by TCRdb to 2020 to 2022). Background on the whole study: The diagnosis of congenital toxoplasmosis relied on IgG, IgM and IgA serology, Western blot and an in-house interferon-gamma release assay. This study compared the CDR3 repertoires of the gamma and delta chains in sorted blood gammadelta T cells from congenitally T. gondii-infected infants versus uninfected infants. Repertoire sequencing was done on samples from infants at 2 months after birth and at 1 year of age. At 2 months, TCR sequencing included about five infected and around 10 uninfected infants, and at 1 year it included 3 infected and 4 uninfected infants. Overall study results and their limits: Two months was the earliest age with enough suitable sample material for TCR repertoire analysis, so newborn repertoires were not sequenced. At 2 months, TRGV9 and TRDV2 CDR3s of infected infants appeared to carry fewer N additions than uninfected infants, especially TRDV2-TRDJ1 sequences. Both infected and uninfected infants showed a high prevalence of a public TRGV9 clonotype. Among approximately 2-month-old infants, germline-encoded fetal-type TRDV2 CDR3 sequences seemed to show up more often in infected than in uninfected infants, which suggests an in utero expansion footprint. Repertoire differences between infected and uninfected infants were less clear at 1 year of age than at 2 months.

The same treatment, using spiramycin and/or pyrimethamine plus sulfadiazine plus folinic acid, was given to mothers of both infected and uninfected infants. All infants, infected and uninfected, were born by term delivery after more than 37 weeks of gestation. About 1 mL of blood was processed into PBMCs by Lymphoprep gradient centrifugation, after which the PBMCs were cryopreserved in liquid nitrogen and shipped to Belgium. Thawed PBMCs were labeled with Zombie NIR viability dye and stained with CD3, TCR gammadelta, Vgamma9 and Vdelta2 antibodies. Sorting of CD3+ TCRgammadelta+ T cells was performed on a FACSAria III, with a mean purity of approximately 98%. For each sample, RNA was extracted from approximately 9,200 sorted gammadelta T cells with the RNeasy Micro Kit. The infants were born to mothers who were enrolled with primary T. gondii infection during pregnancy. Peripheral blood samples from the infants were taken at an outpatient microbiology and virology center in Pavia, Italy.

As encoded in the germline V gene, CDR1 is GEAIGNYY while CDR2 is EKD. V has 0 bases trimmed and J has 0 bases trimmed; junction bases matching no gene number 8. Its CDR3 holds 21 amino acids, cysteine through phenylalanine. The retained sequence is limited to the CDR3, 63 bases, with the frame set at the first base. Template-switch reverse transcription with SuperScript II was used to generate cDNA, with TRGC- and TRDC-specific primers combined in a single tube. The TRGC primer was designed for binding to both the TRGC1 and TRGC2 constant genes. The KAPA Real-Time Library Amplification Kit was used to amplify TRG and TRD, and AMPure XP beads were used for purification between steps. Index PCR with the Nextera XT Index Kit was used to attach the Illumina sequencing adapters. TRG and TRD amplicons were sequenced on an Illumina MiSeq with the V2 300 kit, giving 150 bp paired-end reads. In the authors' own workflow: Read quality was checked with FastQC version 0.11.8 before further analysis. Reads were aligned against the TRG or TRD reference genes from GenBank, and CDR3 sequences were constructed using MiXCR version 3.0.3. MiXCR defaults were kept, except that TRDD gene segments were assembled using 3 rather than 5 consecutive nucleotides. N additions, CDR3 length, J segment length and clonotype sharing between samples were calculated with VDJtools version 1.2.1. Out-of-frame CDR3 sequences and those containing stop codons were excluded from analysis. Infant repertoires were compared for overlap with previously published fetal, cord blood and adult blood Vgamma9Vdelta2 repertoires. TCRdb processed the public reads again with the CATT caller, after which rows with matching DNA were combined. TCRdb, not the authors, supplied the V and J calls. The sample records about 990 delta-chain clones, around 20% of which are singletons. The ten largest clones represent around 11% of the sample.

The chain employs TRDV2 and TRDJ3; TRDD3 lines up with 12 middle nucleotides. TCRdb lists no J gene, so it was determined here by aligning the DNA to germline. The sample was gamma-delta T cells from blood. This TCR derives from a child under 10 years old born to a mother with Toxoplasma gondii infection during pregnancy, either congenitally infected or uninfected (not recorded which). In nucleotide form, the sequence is TGTGCCTGTGACACCGTCATACTGGGGGATACCCGCTCCTGGGACACCCGACAGATGTTTTTC. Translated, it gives CACDTVILGDTRSWDTRQMFF.